The 18 T cell receptor beta chains below come from one sample, sequenced in a study of pediatric ulcerative colitis. Assay used: immunoSEQ multiplex PCR; TCRdb lists only in-frame clones, some missing. The data contain about 4,300 clones, 90% to 95% of them seen just once; the ten biggest clones take up roughly 1%. The sequencing sample was made of blood. The receptors were gathered from a boy aged 5-17 years who was a control in a study of pediatric ulcerative colitis.

The chain joins TRBV4-2 to TRBJ1-5; no firm D call. CDR1 and CDR2 from the germline V gene are LGHNA and YNFKEQ. The CDR3 is 15 residues long. With 0 bases removed from V and 3 bases from J, the gap between germline ends came to 9 bases. This CDR3 is CASSQDLGFNQPQHF. CDR3 nucleotides: TGTGCCAGCAGCCAAGATCTAGGCTTCAATCAGCCCCAGCATTTT.

This clone was seen once. This chain uses TRBV5-4 with TRBJ2-2, with D hard to call. This CDR3 has 17 amino acids. V lost 0 bases and J lost 4, with 16 bases in between. From germline, CDR1 is SGHNT and CDR2 YYREEE (reference sequence). Here the CDR3 reads CASSLVVGRASTGELFF. CDR3 DNA sequence: TGTGCCAGCAGCTTGGTTGTGGGTAGGGCGAGCACCGGGGAGCTGTTTTTT.

This clone is a singleton in its sample. The rearrangement uses TRBV11-3 and TRBJ2-1, with 10 bases matching TRBD2. J lost 11 bases, V lost 1 base, and 11 bases had no gene match. Germline CDR1 and CDR2: SGHNT and YENEEA. The CDR3 runs 16 residues. CDR3 sequence: CASSLASGGPTGKQFF. The CDR3 DNA follows: TGTGCCAGCAGCTTAGCTAGCGGGGGTCCTACGGGGAAGCAGTTCTTC.

The chain has TRBV7-9 and TRBJ2-1, with D possibly TRBD2 on 6 matching bases. Looked up from germline, CDR1 is SEHNR and CDR2 is FQNEAQ (reference sequence). The CDR3 extends over 17 amino acids. Trimming took off 0 bases at V and 3 bases at J, with 15 bases between the two ends. CDR3 residues: CASSLASGLGLYNEQFF. In DNA, the CDR3 is TGTGCCAGCAGCTTAGCCTCGGGACTTGGACTCTACAATGAGCAGTTCTTC.

J is TRBJ1-5 and V is TRBV10-2, with 7 positions matching TRBD1. The CDR3 consists of 15 residues. J lost 5 bases, V lost 0 bases, and 4 bases had no gene match. Germline values: CDR1 WSHSY, CDR2 SAAADI. The CDR3 sequence is CASSESRDRYQPQHF. For the CDR3, the DNA is TGCGCCAGCAGTGAGTCCCGGGACAGATATCAGCCCCAGCATTTT.

A single count supports this clone. The junction departs from the called germline gene at one end, perhaps through a read error. V and J are TRBV7-7 and TRBJ2-6; D is perhaps TRBD1 (5 bases). The germline V gene has CDR1 SSHAT and CDR2 FNYEAQ (reference sequence). The CDR3 extends over 15 amino acids. CDR3 protein: CASSSSPGGANVLTF. CDR3 in DNA: TGTGCTAGCAGCTCGTCACCAGGGGGGGCCAACGTCCTGACTTTC.

The chain links TRBV27 to TRBJ1-1; possibly TRBD1 for D (6 bases). Germline assignment: CDR1 MNHEY and CDR2 SMNVEV (reference sequence). Trimming shortened V by 3 bases and J by 4 bases, and 27 bases separated the two germline ends. The CDR3 runs to 19 residues. CDR3 sequence reads: CASSLLGSLTGKSVTEAFF. The CDR3 DNA reads as TGTGCCAGCAGTTTGCTGGGGTCCTTAACAGGGAAGTCGGTCACTGAAGCTTTCTTT.

The chain combines TRBV7-2 with TRBJ2-7; D gene unclear. Germline-derived CDR1 and CDR2 are SGHTA and FQGNSA. The CDR3 covers 16 residues. Trimming removed 2 bases at V and 0 bases at J, with 14 bases between. The CDR3 DNA reads TGTGCCAGCAGCTTAAAGGTCGGTCCCGCCTCCTACGAGCAGTACGTC. It encodes CASSLKVGPASYEQYV.

V gene TRBV10-3 combines with J gene TRBJ2-1, with D unclear. V dropped 6 bases and J dropped 0 bases, with 24 bases sitting between them. CDR3 length equals 19 residues. In germline, CDR1 is ENHRY, CDR2 SYGVKD. The DNA of the CDR3 is TGTGCCATCAGGGAGCCACAGAATGAAGCGCCCAGCTCCTACAATGAGCAGTTCTTC. Its translation is CAIREPQNEAPSSYNEQFF.

The rearrangement links TRBV5-1 to TRBJ2-7; TRBD2 matches at 11 bases. Germline trimming cut 0 bases from V and 3 bases from J; bases unmatched to any gene: 2. The V gene's germline CDR1 is SGHRS and CDR2 YFSETQ. This CDR3 comprises 15 residues. The CDR3 region has the DNA TGCGCCAGCAGCTTGGCGGGGACTAGCGGCTACGAGCAGTACTTC. Residues: CASSLAGTSGYEQYF.

The chain joins TRBV2 to TRBJ2-3; TRBD2 matches 13 bases. Germline values: CDR1 SNHLY, CDR2 FYNNEI. Trimming removed 6 bases from V and 4 bases from J; junction bases left unmatched: 4. The CDR3 runs to 15 residues. The CDR3 loop is CASRLTSGRPDTQYF. The CDR3 nucleotides read TGTGCCAGCAGGTTGACTAGCGGGAGGCCAGATACGCAGTATTTT.

The V and J genes are TRBV18 and TRBJ2-7; TRBD2 agrees at 8 bases. V dropped 3 bases and J dropped 4; count of bases not matched to a gene: 8. CDR3 length equals 15 residues. In germline, CDR1 is KGHSH, CDR2 LQKENI. CDR3 bases: TGTGCCAGCTCACCCTCGGGAGGGAGAGTTTACGAGCAGTACTTC. This gives the protein CASSPSGGRVYEQYF.

J is TRBJ2-7 and V is TRBV28, with 10 bases identical to TRBD1. The CDR3 is 18 amino acids. V was pared by 5 bases and J by 5 bases, with 18 bases of the junction left unmatched. Per the germline V gene, CDR1 is MDHEN and CDR2 is SYDVKM. The chain's CDR3 is CASSVTGSWDRGDHEQYV. The DNA of the CDR3 is TGTGCCAGCAGTGTCACCGGCTCCTGGGACAGGGGTGATCACGAGCAGTACGTC.

J is TRBJ1-4 and V is TRBV18; a possible D gene is TRBD1 (6 bases). Germline V lookup: CDR1 KGHSH, CDR2 LQKENI. Trimming left V 4 bases short and J 0 bases short, with 18 bases between. The CDR3 consists of 18 residues. The CDR3 sequence is CASSLAQGGATTNEKLFF. CDR3 DNA sequence: TGTGCCAGCTCACTCGCACAGGGTGGGGCTACAACTAATGAAAAACTGTTTTTT.

The count of this clone is one. V usage is TRBV5-5 and J usage is TRBJ2-7; D ambiguous. The CDR3 is made up of 14 amino acids. Looked up from germline, CDR1 is SGHKS and CDR2 is YYEKEE (reference sequence). V was trimmed by 3 bases and J by 2 bases, leaving 12 bases between them. CDR3 DNA sequence: TGTGCCAGCAGCTCGACCCCGAAGACCTACGAGCAGTACGTC. This encodes CASSSTPKTYEQYV.

This sequence joins TRBV19 and TRBJ1-3, with D tentatively TRBD1 (5 bases). Looked up from germline, CDR1 is LNHDA and CDR2 is SQIVND (reference sequence). This CDR3 contains 17 residues. Between the trimmed V and J ends, which lost 5 bases and 2 bases, there was a span of 19 bases. The CDR3 protein is CASSLGTPDSPGNTIYF. CDR3 DNA: TGTGCCAGTAGTCTAGGGACTCCTGACAGCCCTGGAAACACCATATATTTT.

V usage is TRBV5-1 and J usage is TRBJ2-1; D uncertain. V gave up 7 bases and J gave up 13 bases, with 27 bases separating them. The CDR3 covers 15 residues. Germline CDR1 reads SGHRS; CDR2 reads YFSETQ. The CDR3 region has the DNA TGCGCCAGCCGAGAGTACTTCTCCCTTCGGGTGAGTCAGTTCTTC. Translating it yields CASREYFSLRVSQFF.

This chain joins TRBV19 and TRBJ2-1, with no clear D. The CDR3 loop spans 12 amino acids. Germline CDR1 reads LNHDA; CDR2 reads SQIVND (reference sequence). Trimming took off 2 bases at V and 3 bases at J, with 2 bases between the two ends. CDR3 sequence reads: CASSIFYNEQFF. The CDR3 DNA sequence: TGTGCCAGTAGTATATTCTACAATGAGCAGTTCTTC.